This T cell receptor (beta chain) emerged from a study of blood T cell repertoires in COVID-19. Study-level background: Whether acute or convalescent, the COVID-19 samples came from the United States, Italy and Spain. Nucleic acid was either cDNA or gDNA, and it came from T cells, B-cell-depleted T cells, or PBMCs.

As processed by the authors: The assay estimated nucleated cells by amplifying reference gene primers. Assay: immunoSEQ multiplex PCR; the TCRdb copy retains only in-frame clones and omits some. V, J and clone size reflect that table, while D and trimming were determined from the DNA. The table records a few hundred thousand clones, about 88% of them present only once. This CDR3 has 15 residues. Germline trimming cut 6 bases from V and 2 bases from J; bases unmatched to any gene: 4. Germline CDR1 and CDR2: MNHEY and SVGEGT. The receptor was isolated from a woman aged 55-70 years with acute or convalescent COVID-19. The V gene is TRBV6-2 or TRBV6-3, the J gene TRBJ2-5; 12 nucleotides align to TRBD2. Material: peripheral blood. CDR3 residues: CASSRGLAGQETQYF. DNA of the CDR3: TGTGCCAGCAGCCGAGGACTAGCGGGACAAGAGACCCAGTACTTC.